The T cell receptor beta chain under discussion was sequenced for a study of cytomegalovirus exposure and HLA in healthy donors. This clone was counted only a few times. The length of the CDR3 is 15 residues. Trimming took off 8 bases at V and 9 bases at J, with 25 bases between the two ends. Germline CDR1 MNHEY, CDR2 SVGAGI. The study ran its PCR with 60 Vbeta and 13 Jbeta primers. Assay used: immunoSEQ multiplex PCR; TCRdb lists only in-frame clones, some missing. The sample holds more than 95,000 clones, 10% seen once. The rearrangement joins TRBV6-5 to TRBJ2-5; D is perhaps TRBD2 (6 bases). This clonotype originated in a man in his forties or fifties in good health and CMV-seropositive. Sequenced sample: PBMCs. The CDR3 loop is CASAIGTPKGWPQYF. The CDR3 coding sequence is TGTGCCAGCGCCATCGGGACTCCCAAGGGTTGGCCCCAGTACTTC.